This T cell receptor (beta chain) derives from a study of blood T cells in healthy people across ages. The germline CDR1 and CDR2 sequences are MDHEN and SYDVKM. This CDR3 region has 16 residues. V shed 5 bases, J shed 2 bases, and the junction held 8 bases outside the gene matches. Ranging in age from roughly 6 to 95, the donors were healthy Caucasian individuals from Russia. Next came a second PCR, run for roughly 6 to 11 cycles, which used a sample-barcoded 5' primer along with a J-beta primer mix. One entry per CDR3 protein results from TCRdb running MiXCR on the 5' RACE reads. The repertoire includes approximately 900,000 distinct CDR3 sequences, roughly 48% of them detected once, and about an eighth sits in the top ten. A word on this clonotype: The target antigen is unknown.

Whole-study results and caveats: The fall in TCR beta diversity per million T cells was roughly linear with age. It was not known whether donors were CMV positive (a possible confounder of expanded clonotype changes). There were more naive CD4+ cells and higher diversity in long-lived donors than in aged donors.

The V gene is TRBV28, the J gene TRBJ2-3; TRBD2 matches 9 bases. The specimen sequenced was blood. This receptor was obtained from a man aged 30 to 45 in good health. Here the CDR3 DNA reads TGTGCCAGCAGTGGCCCAGCGGGGGGCCACACAGATACGCAGTATTTT. Encoded protein: CASSGPAGGHTDTQYF.